This paragraph reports one T cell receptor (beta chain). What it binds is unknown. This sample is part of a study of response to subunit inactivated influenza vaccine. Study findings and constraints: Few additional T cells are recruited per seasonal influenza vaccination, authors suggested.

TCRdb reprocessed the RT-PCR reads with MiXCR, giving one entry per CDR3 protein. The table includes approximately 230,000 distinct CDR3 sequences, 10% to 15% detected once. The CDR3 is 14 amino acids. The V gene end was trimmed by 2 bases and the J gene end by 3 bases; junction bases not matched to a gene: 6. Germline values: CDR1 DFQATT, CDR2 SNEGSKA (reference sequence). The sample in question was non-naive T cells sorted from PBMCs, obtained approximately 15 days before vaccination. This clonotype was obtained from a man aged 50 to 60 who received an inactivated influenza vaccine. The chain has TRBV20-1 and TRBJ2-7; TRBD2 matches at 8 bases. The CDR3 loop is CSARRREGNYEQYF. CDR3 nucleotides: TGCAGTGCTAGACGCCGGGAGGGGAACTACGAGCAGTACTTC.